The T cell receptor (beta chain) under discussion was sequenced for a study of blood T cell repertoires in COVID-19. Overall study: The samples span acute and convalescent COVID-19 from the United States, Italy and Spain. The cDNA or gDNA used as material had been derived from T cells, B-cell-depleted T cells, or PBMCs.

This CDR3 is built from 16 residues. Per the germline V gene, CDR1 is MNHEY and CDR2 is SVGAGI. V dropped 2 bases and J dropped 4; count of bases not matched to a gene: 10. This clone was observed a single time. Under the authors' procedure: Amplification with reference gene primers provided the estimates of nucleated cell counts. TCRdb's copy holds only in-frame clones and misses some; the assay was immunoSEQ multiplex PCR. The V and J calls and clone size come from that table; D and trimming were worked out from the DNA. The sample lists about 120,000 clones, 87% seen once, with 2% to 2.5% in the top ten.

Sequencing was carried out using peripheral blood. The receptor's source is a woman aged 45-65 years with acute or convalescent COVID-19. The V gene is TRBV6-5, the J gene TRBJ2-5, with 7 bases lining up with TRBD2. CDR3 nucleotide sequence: TGTGCCAGCAGTTACGGCGGGGGTACGGCCAGAGAGACCCAGTACTTC. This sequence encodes CASSYGGGTARETQYF.